The 29 T cell receptor beta chains presented below share a single source sample, sequenced in a study of identical twins. TCRdb redid the calling of the 5' RACE reads with MiXCR, one entry per CDR3 protein. The data hold hundreds of thousands of distinct CDR3 sequences, with roughly 6.2% observed a single time. Sample: naive T cells sorted from blood. The receptors here all came from a man between 18 and 35 years old in good health.

This clonotype was seen repeatedly, ten times or more. The J gene is TRBJ2-3, the V gene TRBV14, with 9 bases lining up with TRBD2. The CDR3 has 19 residues. Per germline, CDR1 SGHDN and CDR2 FVKESK. V gave up 0 bases and J gave up 2 bases; unmatched junction bases: 12. The CDR3 here is CASSQDGTRLAAITDTQYF. CDR3 nucleotides: TGTGCCAGCAGCCAAGATGGTACTCGACTAGCGGCAATCACAGATACGCAGTATTTT.

Remarks on this clonotype: A much larger clone is a single base away; this may be a read error. This chain connects TRBV12-3 or TRBV12-4 to TRBJ1-4; perhaps TRBD1 as D (6 bases). Deletions cut 1 base from V and 8 bases from J, with 11 bases between. The CDR3 length is 14 residues. The chain's CDR3 is CASSLGTAEEKLFF. The CDR3 coding sequence is TGTGCCAGCAGTTTAGGGACAGCGGAGGAAAAACTGTTTTTT.

V usage is TRBV7-9 and J usage is TRBJ2-5; 9 bases align to TRBD1. J was trimmed by 5 bases and V by 8 bases; bases with no gene match: 15. This CDR3 region has 16 residues. Germline CDR1 reads SEHNR; CDR2 reads FQNEAQ (reference sequence). The CDR3 coding sequence is TGTGCCAGCCTCAAAACCGGGACAGGGCCTTCGGAGACCCAGTACTTC. Protein product: CASLKTGTGPSETQYF. The full variable domain, completed using reference TRBV7-9 and TRBJ2-5, is DTGVSQNPRHKITKRGQNVTFRCDPISEHNRLYWYRQTLGQGPEFLTYFQNEAQLEKSRLLSDRFSAERPKGSFSTLEIQRTEQGDSAMYLCASLKTGTGPSETQYFGPGTRLLVL.

The chain has TRBV18 and TRBJ2-5; D is unclear. The CDR3 runs to 14 residues. Germline-derived CDR1 and CDR2 are KGHSH and LQKENI. V was clipped by 3 bases and J by 5 bases, with 13 bases between them. CDR3 nucleotide sequence: TGTGCCAGCTCACCCGGGTCTCCGGCGGAGACCCAGTACTTC. This gives the protein CASSPGSPAETQYF.

This clonotype appeared a few times. The chain joins TRBV7-9 to TRBJ2-2; D is unresolved. Trimming took off 5 bases at V and 6 bases at J, with 13 bases between the two ends. Germline-derived CDR1 and CDR2 are SEHNR and FQNEAQ (reference sequence). The length of the CDR3 is 14 residues. The CDR3: CASSLEPKAGELFF. The DNA for the CDR3 is TGTGCCAGCAGCCTAGAGCCGAAGGCCGGGGAGCTGTTTTTT.

The chain recombines TRBV12-3 or TRBV12-4 with TRBJ1-4; possible D gene TRBD1, 6 bases. V was trimmed by 6 bases and J by 5 bases, leaving 16 bases between them. The CDR3 spans 15 residues. CDR3: CASSARGRTNEKLFF. In DNA form, the CDR3 reads TGTGCCAGCAGCGCCAGGGGACGGACAAATGAAAAACTGTTTTTT.

As regards this clonotype: A clone one base away is much larger, so this may be a read error. The chain has TRBV6-1 and TRBJ2-3; the D is unclear. CDR1 is MNHNS, CDR2 SASEGT, per germline. Trimming removed 6 bases from V and 2 bases from J, with 9 bases in between. The CDR3 has 13 residues. CDR3 region: CASRSPITDTQYF. In DNA, the CDR3 is TGTGCCAGCAGATCCCCTATCACAGATACGCAGTATTTT.

This clonotype was counted only a few times. This chain connects TRBV6-2 or TRBV6-3 to TRBJ2-7; D not resolved. CDR1 MNHEY and CDR2 SVGEGT come from the germline V gene. The CDR3 extends over 16 amino acids. Trimming pared 1 base from V and 4 bases from J, leaving 17 bases between. CDR3 region: CASSYFLGSRLYEQYF. The DNA of the CDR3 is TGTGCCAGCAGTTACTTCTTGGGCTCCCGGTTGTACGAGCAGTACTTC.

This clonotype has more than one count but fewer than ten. The chain has TRBV6-1 and TRBJ1-4, with TRBD1 as a possible D gene (6 bases). Trimming removed 7 bases from V and 0 bases from J, with 18 bases in between. Germline assignment: CDR1 MNHNS and CDR2 SASEGT. This CDR3 spans 17 amino acids. Here the CDR3 reads CASKIGGWGATNEKLFF. Written as DNA, the CDR3 is TGTGCCAGCAAAATAGGGGGGTGGGGGGCAACTAATGAAAAACTGTTTTTT.

This clonotype appeared many times. The V and J genes are TRBV12-3 or TRBV12-4 and TRBJ1-1; the D gene is possibly TRBD1 (6 bases). The CDR3 runs 13 residues. The ends were cut back, 5 bases at V and 10 bases at J, with 17 bases in the middle. This CDR3 is CASSAGPGDGAFF. CDR3 coding DNA: TGTGCCAGCAGTGCCGGGCCAGGGGATGGAGCTTTCTTT.

The J gene is TRBJ2-7, the V gene TRBV4-2; D gene unclear. Deletions cut 1 base from V and 2 bases from J, with 15 bases between. The CDR3 spans 16 residues. Germline lookup yields CDR1 LGHNA and CDR2 YNFKEQ. The CDR3: CASSQVLGIAAYEQYF. The CDR3 bases are TGTGCCAGCAGCCAAGTGCTAGGGATCGCCGCCTACGAGCAGTACTTC.

In its sample, this clonotype was seen many times. This sequence joins TRBV12-3 or TRBV12-4 and TRBJ2-1; D may correspond to TRBD1 or TRBD2 (5 bases each). Trimming removed 8 bases at V and 7 bases at J, with 15 bases between. This CDR3 contains 13 residues. In nucleotides, the CDR3 is TGTGCCAGCCCTAAGAGGGGATCTAATGAGCAGTTCTTC. Protein sequence: CASPKRGSNEQFF.

This clonotype has at least ten counts. The chain uses TRBV6-1 and TRBJ1-1, with 8 bases matching TRBD1. The V gene end was trimmed by 6 bases and the J gene end by 0 bases; junction bases not matched to a gene: 15. The V gene's germline CDR1 is MNHNS and CDR2 SASEGT. The length of the CDR3 is 18 residues. The CDR3 is CASRRDRPSSTMNTEAFF. DNA for the CDR3: TGTGCCAGCAGGAGGGACAGGCCCTCCTCCACAATGAACACTGAAGCTTTCTTT.

This clonotype came up many times. The V and J genes are TRBV15 and TRBJ2-3; tentative D call: TRBD1 (6 bases). CDR3 length: 16 amino acids. Germline CDR1 is LNHNV and CDR2 is YYDKDF (reference sequence). With 1 base removed from V and 6 bases from J, the gap between germline ends came to 17 bases. CDR3 in DNA: TGTGCCACCAGCAGAGGAGACGGGACAATAAGGGATACGCAGTATTTT. Its protein is CATSRGDGTIRDTQYF.

The chain links TRBV12-3 or TRBV12-4 to TRBJ1-1; D is perhaps TRBD1 (6 bases). With 2 bases removed from V and 4 bases from J, the gap between germline ends came to 11 bases. There are 14 residues in the CDR3. The CDR3 is CASSLWEGGTEAFF. The DNA of the CDR3 is TGTGCCAGCAGTTTATGGGAAGGGGGCACTGAAGCTTTCTTT.

The chain employs TRBV7-9 and TRBJ2-1; the match to TRBD2 covers 7 bases. This CDR3 contains 16 residues. CDR1 is SEHNR and CDR2 is FQNEAQ in the germline V gene (reference sequence). After removal of 5 bases from V and 0 bases from J, the junction contained 7 bases not matched to a gene. CDR3 nucleotide sequence: TGTGCCAGCAGCGACTCCGGGACTACCTCCTACAATGAGCAGTTCTTC. Residues: CASSDSGTTSYNEQFF.

V is TRBV29-1 and J is TRBJ2-1; D unclear. The CDR3 totals 11 residues. Germline CDR1 SQVTM, CDR2 ANQGSEA. Between the trimmed V and J ends, which lost 4 bases and 5 bases, there was a span of 6 bases. CDR3 DNA sequence: TGCAGCGTTGGTCCACACAATGAGCAGTTCTTC. It yields the protein CSVGPHNEQFF.

This clonotype appeared a few times. The chain has TRBV7-9 and TRBJ1-5; perhaps TRBD1 as D (6 bases). Deletions cut 2 bases from V and 2 bases from J, with 10 bases between. The length of the CDR3 is 15 residues. Looked up from germline, CDR1 is SEHNR and CDR2 is FQNEAQ (reference sequence). The CDR3 DNA follows: TGTGCCAGCAGCTTATCATCAGGGGGCAATCAGCCCCAGCATTTT. It yields the protein CASSLSSGGNQPQHF.

The V and J genes are TRBV28 and TRBJ1-1; TRBD1 agrees at 11 bases. Germline CDR1 and CDR2: MDHEN and SYDVKM. The CDR3 is 17 amino acids. The V segment lost 5 bases and the J segment 5 bases; nucleotides outside the gene matches: 13. Written as DNA, the CDR3 is TGTGCCAGCAGTCCCGACGCCGGGACAGGGGGTTTTACTGAAGCTTTCTTT. Translated: CASSPDAGTGGFTEAFF.

Many counts were recorded for this clonotype. The J gene is TRBJ1-2, the V gene TRBV24-1; D gene uncertain. The V gene lost 2 bases and the J gene lost 7 bases, with 13 bases spanning the gap. Germline V CDR1 and CDR2: KGHDR, SFDVKD. The CDR3 totals 14 residues. CDR3 loop: CATSDSPRSTGYTF. Here the CDR3 DNA reads TGTGCCACCAGTGATTCCCCCCGAAGTACTGGCTACACCTTC.

This clonotype appeared a few times. The J gene is TRBJ2-7, the V gene TRBV6-1; D gene unclear. Per germline, CDR1 MNHNS and CDR2 SASEGT. The V and J ends lost 6 bases and 7 bases respectively, with 19 bases between them. CDR3 length: 14 amino acids. The CDR3 region has the DNA TGTGCCAGCAGCGAACGCTTCGGTTTGGGAGAGCAGTACTTC. Amino acid sequence: CASSERFGLGEQYF.

This clonotype was found many times. This sequence joins TRBV29-1 and TRBJ2-1, with 12 bases fitting TRBD2. The junction had 14 bases not matched to a gene; V was cut back by 1 base and J by 4 bases. Per germline, CDR1 SQVTM and CDR2 ANQGSEA. The CDR3 consists of 19 residues. The CDR3 DNA reads TGCAGCGTTGAAGGAGCGGCTAGCGGGAGGGCCATGGGGTACAATGAGCAGTTCTTC. It is translated as CSVEGAASGRAMGYNEQFF.

This clonotype was observed many times. The chain has TRBV10-3 and TRBJ2-3; TRBD1 agrees at 7 bases. The CDR3 loop spans 13 amino acids. The V segment lost 6 bases and the J segment 5 bases; nucleotides outside the gene matches: 5. CDR1 ENHRY and CDR2 SYGVKD come from the germline V gene. Here the CDR3 DNA reads TGTGCCATCAGAGGGGGCCGGATAGATACGCAGTATTTT. Translated, it gives CAIRGGRIDTQYF.

The chain is built from TRBV27 and TRBJ2-1, with 7 positions matching TRBD2. CDR1 is MNHEY and CDR2 is SMNVEV in the germline V gene (reference sequence). J was trimmed by 5 bases and V by 3 bases; bases with no gene match: 4. CDR3 length equals 14 residues. CDR3 region: CASSLGLLNNEQFF. Written as DNA, the CDR3 is TGTGCCAGCAGTTTGGGACTACTTAACAATGAGCAGTTCTTC.

This clonotype was observed many times. V usage is TRBV11-1 and J usage is TRBJ2-7, with 11 bases fitting TRBD1. CDR3 length: 18 residues. V lost 6 bases and J lost 5; bases outside the gene matches: 18. Germline V gene sequence: CDR1 SGHAT, CDR2 FQDESV (reference sequence). CDR3 sequence: CASSRRGGLGQGANEQYF. Written as DNA, the CDR3 is TGTGCCAGCAGTCGACGGGGGGGACTCGGACAGGGGGCAAACGAGCAGTACTTC.

This clonotype was seen a handful of times. This rearrangement joins TRBV20-1 to TRBJ2-3; the D gene is possibly TRBD2 (5 bases). The CDR3 sequence is 15 residues long. Trimming left V 0 bases short and J 5 bases short, with 15 bases between. CDR1 is DFQATT, CDR2 SNEGSKA, per germline (reference sequence). CDR3 residues: CSARDRLGGGDTQYF. The CDR3 nucleotides are TGCAGTGCTAGAGATCGTCTCGGAGGAGGAGATACGCAGTATTTT.

The chain joins TRBV5-5 to TRBJ2-3; D unclear. The germline V gene has CDR1 SGHKS and CDR2 YYEKEE (reference sequence). The CDR3 length is 18 residues. Trimming cost V 2 bases and J 3 bases, with 22 bases left between them. Here the CDR3 DNA reads TGTGCCAGCAGCTTTGTATTGTTAGGCCTAAGTTATACAGATACGCAGTATTTT. Translated, it gives CASSFVLLGLSYTDTQYF.

This clonotype was detected only a few times. The chain recombines TRBV5-6 with TRBJ2-5, with 7 bases aligning to TRBD1. CDR1 SGHDT and CDR2 YYEEEE come from the germline V gene. The trim removed 0 bases at V and 2 bases at J, leaving 10 bases unmatched. This CDR3 is 17 amino acids long. The CDR3 DNA is TGTGCCAGCAGCTTGGCGGACAGGTTTTCTTCGCAAGAGACCCAGTACTTC. Translating it yields CASSLADRFSSQETQYF.

This clonotype has only a few counts. This chain connects TRBV2 to TRBJ1-6, with D maybe TRBD1 (5 bases). CDR1 and CDR2 from the germline V gene are SNHLY and FYNNEI. This CDR3 has 13 amino acids. Between the trimmed V and J ends, which lost 7 bases and 8 bases, there was a span of 12 bases. CDR3 sequence (DNA): TGTGCCAGCACCGGGACGGAAGATTCACCCCTCCACTTT. It codes for CASTGTEDSPLHF.